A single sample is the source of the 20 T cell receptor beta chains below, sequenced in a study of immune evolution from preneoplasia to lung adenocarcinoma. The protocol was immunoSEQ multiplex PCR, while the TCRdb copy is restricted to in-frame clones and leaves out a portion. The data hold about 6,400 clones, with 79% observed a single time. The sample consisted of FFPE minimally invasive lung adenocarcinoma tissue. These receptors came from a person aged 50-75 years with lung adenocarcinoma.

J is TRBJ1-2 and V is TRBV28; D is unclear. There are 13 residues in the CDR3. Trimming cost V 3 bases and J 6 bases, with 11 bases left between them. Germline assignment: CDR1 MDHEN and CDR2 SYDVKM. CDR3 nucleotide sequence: TGTGCCAGCAGTTTTTTACTTTACGATGGCTACACCTTC. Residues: CASSFLLYDGYTF.

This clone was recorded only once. CDR3 in amino acids: CSVEAGGGYTF. The CDR3 DNA is TGCAGCGTTGAGGCGGGAGGGGGCTACACCTTC. V and J are TRBV29-1 and TRBJ1-2; no clear D. This CDR3 is 11 amino acids long. The V gene's germline CDR1 is SQVTM and CDR2 ANQGSEA. V was pared by 3 bases and J by 8 bases, with 10 bases between.

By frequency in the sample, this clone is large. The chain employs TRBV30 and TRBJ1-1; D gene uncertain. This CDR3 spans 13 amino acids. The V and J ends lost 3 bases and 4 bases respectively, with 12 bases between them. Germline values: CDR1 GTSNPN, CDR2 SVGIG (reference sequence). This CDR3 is CAWSATWGTEAFF. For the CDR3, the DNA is TGTGCCTGGAGCGCTACTTGGGGCACTGAAGCTTTCTTT.

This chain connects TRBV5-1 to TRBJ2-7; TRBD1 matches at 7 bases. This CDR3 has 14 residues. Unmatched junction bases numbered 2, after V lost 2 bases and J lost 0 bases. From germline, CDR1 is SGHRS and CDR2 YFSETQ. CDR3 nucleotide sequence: TGCGCCAGCAGCTTCACAGGGGACTCCTACGAGCAGTACTTC. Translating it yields CASSFTGDSYEQYF. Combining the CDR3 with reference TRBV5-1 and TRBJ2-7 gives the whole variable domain KAGVTQTPRYLIKTRGQQVTLSCSPISGHRSVSWYQQTPGQGLQFLFEYFSETQRNKGNFPGRFSGRQFSNSRSEMNVSTLELGDSALYLCASSFTGDSYEQYFGPGTRLTVT.

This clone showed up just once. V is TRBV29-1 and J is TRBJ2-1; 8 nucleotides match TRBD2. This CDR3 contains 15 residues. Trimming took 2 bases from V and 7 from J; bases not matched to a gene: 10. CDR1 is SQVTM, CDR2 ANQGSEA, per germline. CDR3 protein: CSVETSSGPGNEQFF. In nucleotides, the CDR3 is TGCAGCGTTGAAACCTCTAGCGGGCCCGGAAATGAGCAGTTCTTC.

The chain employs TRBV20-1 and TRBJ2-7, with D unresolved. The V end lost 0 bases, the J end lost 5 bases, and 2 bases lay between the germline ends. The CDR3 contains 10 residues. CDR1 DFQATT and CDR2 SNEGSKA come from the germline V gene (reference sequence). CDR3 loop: CSARDDEQYF. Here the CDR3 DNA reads TGCAGTGCTAGAGATGACGAGCAGTACTTC.

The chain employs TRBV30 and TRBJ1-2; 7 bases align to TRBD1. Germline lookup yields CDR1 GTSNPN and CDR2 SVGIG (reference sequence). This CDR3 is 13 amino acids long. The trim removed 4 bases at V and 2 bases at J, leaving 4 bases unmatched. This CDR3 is CAWILTGNYGYTF. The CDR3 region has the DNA TGTGCCTGGATACTGACAGGGAACTATGGCTACACCTTC.

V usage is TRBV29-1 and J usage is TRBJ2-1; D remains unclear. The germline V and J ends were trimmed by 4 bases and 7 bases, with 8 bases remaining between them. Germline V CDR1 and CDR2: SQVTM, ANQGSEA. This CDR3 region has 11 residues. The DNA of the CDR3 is TGCAGCGTTGGGTTACCGAATGAGCAGTTCTTC. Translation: CSVGLPNEQFF.

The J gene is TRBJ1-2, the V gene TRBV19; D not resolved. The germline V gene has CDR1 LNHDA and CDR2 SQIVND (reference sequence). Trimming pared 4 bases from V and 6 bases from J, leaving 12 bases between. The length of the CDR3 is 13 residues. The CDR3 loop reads CASSNRDPDGYTF. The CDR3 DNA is TGTGCCAGTAGTAACCGTGATCCGGATGGCTACACCTTC.

The CDR3 bases are TGCGCCAGCAGCTCAACCTACTTCAACCCAAGCGGGGGCGATGAGCAGTTCTTC. This codes for CASSSTYFNPSGGDEQFF. The chain recombines TRBV5-1 with TRBJ2-1; 8 positions match TRBD2. This CDR3 comprises 18 residues. With V trimmed by 3 bases and J by 8 bases, 19 bases remained unmatched. CDR1 is SGHRS, CDR2 YFSETQ, per germline.

The CDR3 loop reads CASSSPTRAGELFF. As DNA, the CDR3 is TGTGCCAGCAGCTCCCCGACGCGAGCCGGGGAGCTGTTTTTT. The chain uses TRBV7-2 and TRBJ2-2; D call uncertain. V was trimmed by 4 bases and J by 6 bases, leaving 12 bases between them. The CDR3 is 14 amino acids. The germline gives CDR1 SGHTA, CDR2 FQGNSA.

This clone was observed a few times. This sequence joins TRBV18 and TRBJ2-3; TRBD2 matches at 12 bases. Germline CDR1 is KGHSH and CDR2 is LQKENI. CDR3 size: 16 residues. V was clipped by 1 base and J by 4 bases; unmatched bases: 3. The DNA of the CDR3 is TGTGCCAGCTCACCACGGACTAGCGGGAAATCAGATACGCAGTATTTT. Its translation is CASSPRTSGKSDTQYF. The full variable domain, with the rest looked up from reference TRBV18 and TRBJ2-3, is NAGVMQNPRHLVRRRGQEARLRCSPMKGHSHVYWYRQLPEEGLKFMVYLQKENIIDESGMPKERFSAEFPKEGPSILRIQQVVRGDSAAYFCASSPRTSGKSDTQYFGPGTRLTVL.

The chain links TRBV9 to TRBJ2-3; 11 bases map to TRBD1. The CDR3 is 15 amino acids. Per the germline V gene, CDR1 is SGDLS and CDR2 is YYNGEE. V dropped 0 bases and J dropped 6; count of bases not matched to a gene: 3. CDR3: CASSVVGTGGDTQYF. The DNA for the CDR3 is TGTGCCAGCAGCGTAGTAGGGACAGGGGGGGATACGCAGTATTTT.

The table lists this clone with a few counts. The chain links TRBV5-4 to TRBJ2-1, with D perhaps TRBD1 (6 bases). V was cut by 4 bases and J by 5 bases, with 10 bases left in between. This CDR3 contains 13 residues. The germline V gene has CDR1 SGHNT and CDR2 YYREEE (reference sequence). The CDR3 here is CASSRKGDNEQFF. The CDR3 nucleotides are TGTGCCAGCAGCCGAAAGGGGGACAATGAGCAGTTCTTC. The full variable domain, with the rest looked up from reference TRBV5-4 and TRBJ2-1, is ETGVTQSPTHLIKTRGQQVTLRCSSQSGHNTVSWYQQALGQGPQFIFQYYREEENGRGNFPPRFSGLQFPNYSSELNVNALELDDSALYLCASSRKGDNEQFFGPGTRLTVL.

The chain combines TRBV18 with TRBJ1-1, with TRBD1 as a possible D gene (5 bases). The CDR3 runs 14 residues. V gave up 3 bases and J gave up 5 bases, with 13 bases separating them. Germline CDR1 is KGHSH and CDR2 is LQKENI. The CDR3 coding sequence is TGTGCCAGCTCACCCGCAGAGGGGACGACTGAAGCTTTCTTT. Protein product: CASSPAEGTTEAFF.

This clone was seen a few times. The chain's CDR3 is CASSFGDRGFREQFF. The CDR3 DNA reads TGTGCCAGCAGCTTCGGGGACAGGGGTTTTCGTGAGCAGTTCTTC. This rearrangement joins TRBV7-2 to TRBJ2-1, with 10 bases aligning to TRBD1. This CDR3 contains 15 residues. J gave up 9 bases and V 3 bases, and 8 bases lay outside the gene matches. Germline-derived CDR1 and CDR2 are SGHTA and FQGNSA.

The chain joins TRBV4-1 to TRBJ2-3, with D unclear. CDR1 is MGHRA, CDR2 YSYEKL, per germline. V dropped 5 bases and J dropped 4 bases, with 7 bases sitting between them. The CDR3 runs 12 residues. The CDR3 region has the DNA TGCGCCAGCAGCTTCAGCGCAGATACGCAGTATTTT. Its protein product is CASSFSADTQYF.

The CDR3 spells CASSLFGGQQETQYF. CDR3 coding DNA: TGTGCCAGCAGCTTATTTGGGGGGCAGCAAGAGACCCAGTACTTC. The rearrangement uses TRBV7-6 and TRBJ2-5; D might be TRBD1 or TRBD2, each matching 6 bases. The germline CDR1 and CDR2 sequences are SGHVS and FNYEAQ. V lost 2 bases and J 2 bases, leaving 12 bases between the germline ends. The CDR3 is 15 amino acids.

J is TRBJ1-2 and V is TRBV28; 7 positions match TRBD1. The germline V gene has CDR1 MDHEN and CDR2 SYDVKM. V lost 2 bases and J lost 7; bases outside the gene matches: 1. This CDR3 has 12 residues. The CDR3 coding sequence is TGTGCCAGCAGTTTAAAGGGGGCTGGCTACACCTTC. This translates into CASSLKGAGYTF.

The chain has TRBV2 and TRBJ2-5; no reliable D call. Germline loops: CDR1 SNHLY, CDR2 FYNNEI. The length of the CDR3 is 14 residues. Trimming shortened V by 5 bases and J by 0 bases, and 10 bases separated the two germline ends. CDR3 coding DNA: TGTGCCAGCAGTCCCGACACCCACCAAGAGACCCAGTACTTC. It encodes CASSPDTHQETQYF.